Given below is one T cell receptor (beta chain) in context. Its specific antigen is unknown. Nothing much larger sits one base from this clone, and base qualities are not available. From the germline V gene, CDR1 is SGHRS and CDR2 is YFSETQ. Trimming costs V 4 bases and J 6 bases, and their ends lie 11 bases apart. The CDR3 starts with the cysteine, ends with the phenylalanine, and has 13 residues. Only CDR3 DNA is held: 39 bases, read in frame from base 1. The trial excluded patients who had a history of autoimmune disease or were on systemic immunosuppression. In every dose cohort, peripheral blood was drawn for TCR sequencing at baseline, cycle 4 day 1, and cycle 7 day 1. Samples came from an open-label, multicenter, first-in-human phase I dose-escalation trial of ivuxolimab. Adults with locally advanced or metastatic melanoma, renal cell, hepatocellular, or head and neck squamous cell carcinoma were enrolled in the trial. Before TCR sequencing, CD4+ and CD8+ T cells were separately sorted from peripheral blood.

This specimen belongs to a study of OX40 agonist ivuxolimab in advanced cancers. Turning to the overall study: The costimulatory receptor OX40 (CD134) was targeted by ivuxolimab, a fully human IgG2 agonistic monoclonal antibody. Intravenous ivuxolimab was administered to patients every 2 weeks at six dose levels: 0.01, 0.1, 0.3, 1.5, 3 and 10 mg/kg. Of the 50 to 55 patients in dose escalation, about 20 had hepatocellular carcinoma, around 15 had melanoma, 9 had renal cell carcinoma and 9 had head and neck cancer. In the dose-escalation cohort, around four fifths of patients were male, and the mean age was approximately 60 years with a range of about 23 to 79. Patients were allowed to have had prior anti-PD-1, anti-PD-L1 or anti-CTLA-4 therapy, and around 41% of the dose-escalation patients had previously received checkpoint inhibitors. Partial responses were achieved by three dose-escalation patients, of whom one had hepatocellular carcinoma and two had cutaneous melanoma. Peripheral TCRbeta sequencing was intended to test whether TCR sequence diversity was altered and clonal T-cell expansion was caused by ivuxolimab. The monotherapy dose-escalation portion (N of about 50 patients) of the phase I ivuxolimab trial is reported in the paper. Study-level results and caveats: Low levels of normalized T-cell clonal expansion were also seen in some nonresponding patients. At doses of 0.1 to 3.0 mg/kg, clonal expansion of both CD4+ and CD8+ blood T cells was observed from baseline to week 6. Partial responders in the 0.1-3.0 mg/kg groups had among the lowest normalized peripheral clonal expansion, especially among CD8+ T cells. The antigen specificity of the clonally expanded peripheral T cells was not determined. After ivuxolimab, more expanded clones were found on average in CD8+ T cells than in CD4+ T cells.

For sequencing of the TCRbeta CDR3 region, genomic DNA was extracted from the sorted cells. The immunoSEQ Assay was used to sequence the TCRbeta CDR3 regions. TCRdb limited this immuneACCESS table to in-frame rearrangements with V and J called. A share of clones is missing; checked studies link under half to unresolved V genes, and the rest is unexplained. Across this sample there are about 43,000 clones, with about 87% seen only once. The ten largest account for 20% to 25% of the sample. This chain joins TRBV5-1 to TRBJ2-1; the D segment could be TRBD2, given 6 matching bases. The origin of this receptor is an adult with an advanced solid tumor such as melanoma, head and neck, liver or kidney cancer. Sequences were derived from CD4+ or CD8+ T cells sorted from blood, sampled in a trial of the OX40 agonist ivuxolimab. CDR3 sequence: CASSEGLGNEQFF. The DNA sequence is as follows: TGCGCCAGCAGCGAGGGACTGGGCAATGAGCAGTTCTTC.